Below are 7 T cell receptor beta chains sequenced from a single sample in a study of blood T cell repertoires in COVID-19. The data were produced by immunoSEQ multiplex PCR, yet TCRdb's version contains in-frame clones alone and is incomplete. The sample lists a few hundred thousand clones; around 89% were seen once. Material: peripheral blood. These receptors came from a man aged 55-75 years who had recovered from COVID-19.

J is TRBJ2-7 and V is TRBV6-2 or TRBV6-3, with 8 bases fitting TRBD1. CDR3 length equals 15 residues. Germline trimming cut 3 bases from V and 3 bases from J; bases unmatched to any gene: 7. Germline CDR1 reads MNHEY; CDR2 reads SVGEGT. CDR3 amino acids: CASSYRTGTIYEQYF. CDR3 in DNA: TGTGCCAGCAGTTATCGGACAGGGACAATCTACGAGCAGTACTTC.

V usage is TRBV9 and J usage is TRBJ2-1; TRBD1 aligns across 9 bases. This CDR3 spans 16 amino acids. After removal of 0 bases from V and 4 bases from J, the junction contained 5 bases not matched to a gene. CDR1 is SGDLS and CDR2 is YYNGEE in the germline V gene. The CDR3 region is CASSVDAGQGYNEQFF. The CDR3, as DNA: TGTGCCAGCAGCGTAGACGCGGGACAGGGATACAATGAGCAGTTCTTC. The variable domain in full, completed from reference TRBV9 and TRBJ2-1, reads DSGVTQTPKHLITATGQRVTLRCSPRSGDLSVYWYQQSLDQGLQFLIQYYNGEERAKGNILERFSAQQFPDLHSELNLSSLELGDSALYFCASSVDAGQGYNEQFFGPGTRLTVL.

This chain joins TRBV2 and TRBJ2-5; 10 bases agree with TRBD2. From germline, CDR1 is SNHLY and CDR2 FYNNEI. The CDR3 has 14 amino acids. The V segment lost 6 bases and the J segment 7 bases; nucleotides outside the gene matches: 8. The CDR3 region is CASRPSGGAWTQYF. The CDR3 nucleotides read TGTGCCAGCAGACCAAGCGGGGGGGCGTGGACCCAGTACTTC. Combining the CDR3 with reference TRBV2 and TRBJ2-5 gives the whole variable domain EPEVTQTPSHQVTQMGQEVILRCVPISNHLYFYWYRQILGQKVEFLVSFYNNEISEKSEIFDDQFSVERPDGSNFTLKIRSTKLEDSAMYFCASRPSGGAWTQYFGPGTRLLVL.

CDR3 amino acids: CASSLVAGIGYTF. For the CDR3, the DNA is TGTGCCAGCAGTTTAGTGGCAGGTATTGGCTACACCTTC. This rearrangement joins TRBV28 to TRBJ1-2; D call uncertain. CDR3 length: 13 residues. CDR1 and CDR2 (germline): MDHEN, SYDVKM. V lost 2 bases and J 7 bases, leaving 11 bases between the germline ends.

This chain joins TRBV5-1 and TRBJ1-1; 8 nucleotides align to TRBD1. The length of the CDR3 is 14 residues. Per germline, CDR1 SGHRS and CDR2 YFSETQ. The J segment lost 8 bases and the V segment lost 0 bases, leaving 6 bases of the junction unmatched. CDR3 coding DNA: TGCGCCAGCAGCTTGGGTACAGGGGGATCGGAAGCTTTCTTT. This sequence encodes CASSLGTGGSEAFF. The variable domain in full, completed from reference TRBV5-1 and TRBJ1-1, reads KAGVTQTPRYLIKTRGQQVTLSCSPISGHRSVSWYQQTPGQGLQFLFEYFSETQRNKGNFPGRFSGRQFSNSRSEMNVSTLELGDSALYLCASSLGTGGSEAFFGQGTRLTVV.

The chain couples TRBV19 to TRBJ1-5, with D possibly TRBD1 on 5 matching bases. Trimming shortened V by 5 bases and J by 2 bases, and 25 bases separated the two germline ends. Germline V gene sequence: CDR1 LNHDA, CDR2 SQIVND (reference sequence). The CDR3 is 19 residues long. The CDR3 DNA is TGTGCCAGTAGTCCCCAAGGAGGCCTGGGGGGGGGTCGCAATCAGCCCCAGCATTTT. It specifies CASSPQGGLGGGRNQPQHF.

CDR3: CASRKTGIISEQFF. The DNA for the CDR3 is TGTGCCAGTCGCAAGACAGGGATCATTAGTGAGCAGTTCTTC. This chain connects TRBV19 to TRBJ2-1, with 7 bases that match TRBD1. Germline values: CDR1 LNHDA, CDR2 SQIVND (reference sequence). The trim removed 8 bases at V and 9 bases at J, leaving 13 bases unmatched. The CDR3 spans 14 residues. The complete variable domain, with remaining parts taken from reference TRBV19 and TRBJ2-1, reads DGGITQSPKYLFRKEGQNVTLSCEQNLNHDAMYWYRQDPGQGLRLIYYSQIVNDFQKGDIAEGYSVSREKKESFPLTVTSAQKNPTAFYLCASRKTGIISEQFFGPGTRLTVL.